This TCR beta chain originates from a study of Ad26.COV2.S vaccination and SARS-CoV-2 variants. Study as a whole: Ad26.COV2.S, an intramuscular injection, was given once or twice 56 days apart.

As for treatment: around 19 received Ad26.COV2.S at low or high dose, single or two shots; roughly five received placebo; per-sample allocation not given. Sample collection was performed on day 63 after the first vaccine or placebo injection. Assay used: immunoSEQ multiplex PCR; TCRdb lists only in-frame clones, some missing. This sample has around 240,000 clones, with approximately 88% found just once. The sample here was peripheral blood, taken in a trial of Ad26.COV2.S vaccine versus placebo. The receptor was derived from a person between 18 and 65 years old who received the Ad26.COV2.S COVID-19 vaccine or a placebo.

The DNA of the CDR3 is TGTGCCAGCAGCTTCTACGGGGGACCATTGTTTTTT. Its protein product is CASSFYGGPLFF. This chain uses TRBV5-4 with TRBJ1-4, with D perhaps TRBD1 (5 bases). Trimming shortened V by 2 bases and J by 15 bases, and 14 bases separated the two germline ends. The germline V gene has CDR1 SGHNT and CDR2 YYREEE (reference sequence). The CDR3 is 12 amino acids.